The T cell receptor beta chain under discussion was sequenced for a study of blood T cell repertoires in COVID-19. At the level of the study: The study drew acute and convalescent COVID-19 samples from the United States, Italy and Spain.

The assay was immunoSEQ multiplex PCR, and TCRdb's table has in-frame clones only and misses some. The data contain 150,000 or so clones, roughly four fifths of them singletons. Germline loops: CDR1 MNHEY, CDR2 SVGEGT. The CDR3 runs 17 residues. Trimming took off 3 bases at V and 2 bases at J, with 17 bases between the two ends. J is TRBJ1-5 and V is TRBV6-2 or TRBV6-3; the D gene is possibly TRBD1 (6 bases). The sequencing sample was made of peripheral blood. This receptor was identified in a human donor with acute or convalescent COVID-19. The donor label of this sample is uncertain. The CDR3 sequence: CASSYAGGRGGNQPQHF. DNA of the CDR3: TGTGCCAGCAGTTATGCGGGGGGCAGAGGTGGCAATCAGCCCCAGCATTTT.